The rows below give T cell receptor beta chains drawn from one sample of a study of molecular identifiers for immune sequencing clone quantification. TCRdb used MiXCR to reprocess the PCR reads, holding one entry per CDR3 protein. Of about 510,000 distinct CDR3 sequences in the sample, roughly 25% were seen once. The specimen was naive CD8+ T cells from blood, with Jurkat cell RNA spiked in. These receptors were taken from a human donor in good health. Some libraries in this study had Jurkat cell RNA spiked in. The CDR3 runs from the conserved cysteine through the conserved F or W. The D gene is left open where the match is weak. Some rows have no size entry. The others give once, few or many, or a class for an expanded clone.

j_call: TRBJ2-4; clone_size: many; v_call: TRBV4-1; d_call: NA; cdr3_nt: TGCGCCAGCAGCCAAGAACGGGGGTCATTAGCCAAAAACATTCAGTACTTC; cdr3_aa: CASSQERGSLAKNIQYF
j_call: TRBJ2-1; clone_size: NA; v_call: TRBV5-1; d_call: NA; cdr3_nt: TGCGCCAGCAGCCCCCCCTCCAGGGGAAGGCTTGAGCAGTTCTTC; cdr3_aa: CASSPPSRGRLEQFF
j_call: TRBJ2-7; clone_size: NA; v_call: TRBV3-1; d_call: NA; cdr3_nt: TGTGCCAGCAGCCAAGAGGGGGGGCCCCACGAGCAGTACTTC; cdr3_aa: CASSQEGGPHEQYF
j_call: TRBJ2-7; clone_size: few; v_call: TRBV7-9; d_call: TRBD2; cdr3_nt: TGTGCCAGCAGAGCCGGGACTACCTACGAGCAGTACTTC; cdr3_aa: CASRAGTTYEQYF
j_call: TRBJ1-1; clone_size: NA; v_call: TRBV30; d_call: NA; cdr3_nt: TGTGCCTGGAGTGGGGCGGCCTTGAACACTGAAGCTTTCTTT; cdr3_aa: CAWSGAALNTEAFF
j_call: TRBJ2-2; clone_size: few; v_call: TRBV20-1; d_call: NA; cdr3_nt: TGCAGTGCCATGGACAGGGAGGGCGGGGAGCTGTTTTTT; cdr3_aa: CSAMDREGGELFF
j_call: TRBJ2-3; clone_size: many; v_call: TRBV30; d_call: TRBD2; cdr3_nt: TGTGCCTGCCGCGTAGCGGGAGCGGCAGATACGCAGTATTTT; cdr3_aa: CACRVAGAADTQYF
j_call: TRBJ2-7; clone_size: many; v_call: TRBV28; d_call: TRBD2; cdr3_nt: TGTGCCAGCAGTTTCCGGGGACTAGCGTCCCACGAGCAGTACTTC; cdr3_aa: CASSFRGLASHEQYF
j_call: TRBJ1-1; clone_size: many; v_call: TRBV10-3; d_call: NA; cdr3_nt: TGTGCCATCAGTGTCTACGGACAACCGAACACTGAAGCTTTCTTT; cdr3_aa: CAISVYGQPNTEAFF
j_call: TRBJ1-5; clone_size: many; v_call: TRBV7-9; d_call: NA; cdr3_nt: TGTGCCAGCAGCTTAGGACAGATCAATCAGCCCCAGCATTTT; cdr3_aa: CASSLGQINQPQHF
j_call: TRBJ2-2; clone_size: NA; v_call: TRBV24-1; d_call: TRBD2; cdr3_nt: TGTGCCACCTGTGATTTGCCCCGAACATTTAGCGGGAGTGTAACCGGGGAGCTGTTTTTT; cdr3_aa: CATCDLPRTFSGSVTGELFF
j_call: TRBJ2-7; clone_size: many; v_call: TRBV4-1; d_call: TRBD2; cdr3_nt: TGCGCCAGCAGCCTTGGTCCGGGGAGGGACGAGCAGTACTTC; cdr3_aa: CASSLGPGRDEQYF
j_call: TRBJ2-1; clone_size: NA; v_call: TRBV2; d_call: TRBD1; cdr3_nt: TGTGCCAGCAGTGGGGACAGCTACAATGAGCAGTTCTTC; cdr3_aa: CASSGDSYNEQFF
j_call: TRBJ1-5; clone_size: NA; v_call: TRBV27; d_call: NA; cdr3_nt: TGTGCCAGCAGTTTGGTGACCCCGAGGGCCAATCAGCCCCAGCATTTT; cdr3_aa: CASSLVTPRANQPQHF
j_call: TRBJ2-1; clone_size: many; v_call: TRBV5-1; d_call: TRBD2; cdr3_nt: TGCGCCAGCAGCTTGGTCGGGGGGTACAATGAGCAGTTCTTC; cdr3_aa: CASSLVGGYNEQFF
j_call: TRBJ2-7; clone_size: NA; v_call: TRBV20-1; d_call: NA; cdr3_nt: TGCAGTGCTAGCATAAATGAGGTCTCCGAGCAGTACTTC; cdr3_aa: CSASINEVSEQYF
j_call: TRBJ1-2; clone_size: NA; v_call: TRBV5-1; d_call: TRBD1; cdr3_nt: TGCGCCAGCAGCTTCAATCTACAGGGGGAGGTAGAAAACTATGGCTACACCTTC; cdr3_aa: CASSFNLQGEVENYGYTF
j_call: TRBJ2-7; clone_size: NA; v_call: TRBV3-2; d_call: NA; cdr3_nt: TGTGCCAGCAGCCCCGACAGGAACTACGAGCAGTGCTTC; cdr3_aa: CASSPDRNYEQCF
j_call: TRBJ2-1; clone_size: NA; v_call: TRBV12-3/TRBV12-4; d_call: NA; cdr3_nt: TGTGCCAGCAGTTTCCCTGACAGGAATGAGCAGTTCTTC; cdr3_aa: CASSFPDRNEQFF
j_call: TRBJ2-2; clone_size: NA; v_call: TRBV14; d_call: TRBD2; cdr3_nt: TGTGCCAGCAGCCCCCGTGATAGCGGGTTGAACACCGGGGAGCTGTTTTTT; cdr3_aa: CASSPRDSGLNTGELFF
j_call: TRBJ1-5; clone_size: many; v_call: TRBV29-1; d_call: NA; cdr3_nt: TGCAGCGTTCCCCGATCAAGAGATTTGGGCAATCAGCCCCAGCATTTT; cdr3_aa: CSVPRSRDLGNQPQHF
j_call: TRBJ2-7; clone_size: NA; v_call: TRBV5-1; d_call: TRBD2; cdr3_nt: TGCGCCAGCAGCTTTTTTAGCGGGGGGAGCTACGAGCAGTACTTC; cdr3_aa: CASSFFSGGSYEQYF
j_call: TRBJ1-4; clone_size: few; v_call: TRBV6-5; d_call: NA; cdr3_nt: TGTGCCAGCACCTCAGGCCCGGGTGAAAAACTGTTTTTT; cdr3_aa: CASTSGPGEKLFF